This T cell receptor (beta chain) was sequenced in a study of blood T cell repertoires in COVID-19. Study-wide background: Some COVID-19 samples were acute and others convalescent; all came from the United States, Italy and Spain. PBMCs, B-cell-depleted T cells, or T cells provided the cDNA or gDNA that made up the material.

Original handling: For nucleated cells, counts were estimated from reference gene primer amplification. Clones were read by immunoSEQ multiplex PCR, and TCRdb kept only the in-frame ones, dropping some. V, J and clone size are those of that table, while D and trimming were read from the DNA. The sample consists of some 45,000 clones, over 70% of them appearing once. The sequenced sample was peripheral blood. The TCR sequence derives from an older woman with acute or convalescent COVID-19.

The CDR3 spells CASSLSIGGVYEQFF. The CDR3 region has the DNA TGTGCCAGCAGCTTATCGATCGGGGGGGTCTATGAGCAGTTCTTC. J is TRBJ2-1 and V is TRBV7-2; 8 bases map to TRBD2. The junction had 8 bases not matched to a gene; V was cut back by 2 bases and J by 8 bases. Germline V gene data show CDR1 as SGHTA and CDR2 as FQGNSA. CDR3 length equals 15 residues.